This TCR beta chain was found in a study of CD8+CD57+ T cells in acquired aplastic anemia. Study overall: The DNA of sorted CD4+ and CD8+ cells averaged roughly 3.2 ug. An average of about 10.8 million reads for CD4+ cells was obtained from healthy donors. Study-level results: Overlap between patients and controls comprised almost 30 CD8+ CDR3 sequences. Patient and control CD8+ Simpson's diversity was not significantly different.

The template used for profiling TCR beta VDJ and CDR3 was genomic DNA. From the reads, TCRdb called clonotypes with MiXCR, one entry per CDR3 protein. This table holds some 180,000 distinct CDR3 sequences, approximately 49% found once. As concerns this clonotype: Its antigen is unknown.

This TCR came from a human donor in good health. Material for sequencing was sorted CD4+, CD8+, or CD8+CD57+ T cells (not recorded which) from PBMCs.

CDR3 DNA: TGTGCCAGTAGCTCAGCTAGGGACTATCAAGAGACCCAGTACTTC. Translating gives CASSSARDYQETQYF. The gene calls are TRBV19 and TRBJ2-5, with 7 bases that match TRBD2. Germline-derived CDR1 and CDR2 are LNHDA and SQIVND (reference sequence). Trimming removed 6 bases from V and 2 bases from J; junction bases left unmatched: 9. CDR3 length: 15 residues.